The present entry profiles one T cell receptor (beta chain) with its context. Its antigen is undetermined. The sample is drawn from a study of cytotoxic CD8 clonotypes in ibrutinib-treated CLL. TCRdb's table, derived via immunoSEQ multiplex PCR, lists solely in-frame clones and lacks some. This table has about 160,000 clones, around 84% appearing once. Notes on the study in general: Clonality at baseline surpassed age-matched healthy donors and tracked circulating CD8+ T-cell counts. Collection times varied between progressing and sustained-remission patients.

Per germline, CDR1 SGHNT and CDR2 YYREEE (reference sequence). CDR3 length equals 15 residues. The ends were cut back, 4 bases at V and 0 bases at J, with 11 bases in the middle. The sequence derives from a human donor with chronic lymphocytic leukemia. The chain couples TRBV5-4 to TRBJ1-3, with D tentatively TRBD1 (5 bases). Source: PBMCs, taken after 12 months of ibrutinib treatment. DNA for the CDR3: TGTGCCAGCAGCCCGGGACCAAGCTCTGGAAACACCATATATTTT. This translates into CASSPGPSSGNTIYF.